This T cell receptor (beta chain) was observed in a study of graft-versus-host responses after intestinal transplantation. The CDR3 has 12 residues. Germline V gives CDR1 MNHEY, CDR2 SVGAGI. Trimming left V 7 bases short and J 9 bases short, with 12 bases between. Assay: immunoSEQ multiplex PCR; the TCRdb copy retains only in-frame clones and omits some. In the table there are about 63,000 clones, about 89% of which are singletons. About this clone itself: Its antigen remains unknown.

Study-level points and caveats: High graft-versus-host to host-versus-graft clonal ratios were seen in allografts of patients with graft-donor T cell macrochimerism.

Graft material was processed, releasing intraepithelial and lamina propria lymphocytes. The TCR comes from a human patient who received an intestinal transplant, so some T cells may come from the graft donor. This sequence joins TRBV6-5 and TRBJ2-2; D ambiguous. Sequencing was performed on ileum tissue, taken more than 350 days after transplant. The CDR3 DNA is TGTGCCAGCACCGACGGAACGCGGGAGCTGTTTTTT. It is translated as CASTDGTRELFF.